This TCR beta chain came from a study of blood T cell repertoires in COVID-19. Whole-study context: Italy, Spain and the United States were the sources of the convalescent and acute COVID-19 samples.

TCRdb keeps only in-frame clones here, not all; method: immunoSEQ multiplex PCR. Among around 250,000 clones listed, approximately 91% were seen once. Germline CDR1 SGHNT, CDR2 YENEEA. The CDR3 contains 15 residues. Trimming stripped 5 bases from V and 0 bases from J, with 14 bases between. The receptor comes from a woman aged 40 to 49 who had recovered from COVID-19. V and J are TRBV11-3 and TRBJ2-7; unclear D gene. Sequenced sample: peripheral blood. The CDR3 spells CASSPLPTSSYEQYF. In DNA, the CDR3 is TGTGCCAGCAGCCCGTTGCCTACGAGCTCCTACGAGCAGTACTTC.